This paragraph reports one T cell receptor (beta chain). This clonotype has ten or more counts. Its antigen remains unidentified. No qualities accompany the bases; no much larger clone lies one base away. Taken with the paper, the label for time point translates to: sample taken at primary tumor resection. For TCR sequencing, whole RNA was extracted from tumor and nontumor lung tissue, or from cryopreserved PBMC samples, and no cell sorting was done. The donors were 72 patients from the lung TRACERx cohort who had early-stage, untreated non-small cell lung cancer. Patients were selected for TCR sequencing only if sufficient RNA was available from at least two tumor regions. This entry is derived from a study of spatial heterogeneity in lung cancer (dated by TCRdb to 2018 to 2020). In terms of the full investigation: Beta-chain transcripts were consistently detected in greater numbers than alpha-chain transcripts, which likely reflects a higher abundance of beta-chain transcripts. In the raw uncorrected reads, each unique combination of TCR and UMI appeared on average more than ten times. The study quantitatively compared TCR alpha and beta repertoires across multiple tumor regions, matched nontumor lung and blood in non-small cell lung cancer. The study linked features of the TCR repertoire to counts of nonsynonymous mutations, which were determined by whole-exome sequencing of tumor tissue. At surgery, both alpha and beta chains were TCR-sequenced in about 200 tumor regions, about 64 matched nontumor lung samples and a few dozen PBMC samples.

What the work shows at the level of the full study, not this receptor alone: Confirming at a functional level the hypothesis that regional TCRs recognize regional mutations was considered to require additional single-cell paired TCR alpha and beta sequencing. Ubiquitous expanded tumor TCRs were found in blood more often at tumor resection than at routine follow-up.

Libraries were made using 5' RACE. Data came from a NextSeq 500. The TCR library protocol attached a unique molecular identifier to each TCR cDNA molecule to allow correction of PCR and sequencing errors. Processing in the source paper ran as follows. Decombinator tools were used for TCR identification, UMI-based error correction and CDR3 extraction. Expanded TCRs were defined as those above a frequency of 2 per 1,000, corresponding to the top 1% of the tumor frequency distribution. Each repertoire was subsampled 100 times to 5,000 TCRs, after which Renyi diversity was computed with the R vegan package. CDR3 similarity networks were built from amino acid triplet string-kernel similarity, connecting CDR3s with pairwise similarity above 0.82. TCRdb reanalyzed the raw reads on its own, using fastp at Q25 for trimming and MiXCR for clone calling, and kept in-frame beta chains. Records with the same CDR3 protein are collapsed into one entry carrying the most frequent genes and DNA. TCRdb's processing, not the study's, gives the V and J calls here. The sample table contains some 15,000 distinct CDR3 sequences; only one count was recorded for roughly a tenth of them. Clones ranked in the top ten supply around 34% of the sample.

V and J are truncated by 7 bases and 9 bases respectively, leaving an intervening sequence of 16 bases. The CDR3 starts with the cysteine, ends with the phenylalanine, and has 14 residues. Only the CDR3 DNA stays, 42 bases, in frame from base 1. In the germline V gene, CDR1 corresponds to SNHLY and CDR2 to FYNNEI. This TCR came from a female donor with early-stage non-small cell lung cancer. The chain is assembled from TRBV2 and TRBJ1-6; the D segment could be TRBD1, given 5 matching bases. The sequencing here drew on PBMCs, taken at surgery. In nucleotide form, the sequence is TGTGCCAGCAAGCGACAGTGGATGGGTTCACCCCTCCACTTT. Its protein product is CASKRQWMGSPLHF.